This entry describes one T cell receptor (beta chain). Assay: immunoSEQ multiplex PCR; the TCRdb copy retains only in-frame clones and omits some. The repertoire holds approximately 200,000 clones, with 94% as singletons. The sample is drawn from a study of blood T cell repertoires in COVID-19. Seattle patients were enrolled while actively infected and followed longitudinally. The V end was cut by 7 bases, the J end by 0 bases, with 20 bases between. Per the germline V gene, CDR1 is MDHEN and CDR2 is SYDVKM. There are 17 residues in the CDR3. Material: peripheral blood. The sequence was collected from a man younger than 40 with COVID-19, enrolled during active disease. The rearrangement uses TRBV28 and TRBJ2-3; tentative D call: TRBD1 (5 bases). The CDR3 bases are TGTGCCAGCAACCCTTCGCAGGGTCTAACCAGCACAGATACGCAGTATTTT. It translates to CASNPSQGLTSTDTQYF.